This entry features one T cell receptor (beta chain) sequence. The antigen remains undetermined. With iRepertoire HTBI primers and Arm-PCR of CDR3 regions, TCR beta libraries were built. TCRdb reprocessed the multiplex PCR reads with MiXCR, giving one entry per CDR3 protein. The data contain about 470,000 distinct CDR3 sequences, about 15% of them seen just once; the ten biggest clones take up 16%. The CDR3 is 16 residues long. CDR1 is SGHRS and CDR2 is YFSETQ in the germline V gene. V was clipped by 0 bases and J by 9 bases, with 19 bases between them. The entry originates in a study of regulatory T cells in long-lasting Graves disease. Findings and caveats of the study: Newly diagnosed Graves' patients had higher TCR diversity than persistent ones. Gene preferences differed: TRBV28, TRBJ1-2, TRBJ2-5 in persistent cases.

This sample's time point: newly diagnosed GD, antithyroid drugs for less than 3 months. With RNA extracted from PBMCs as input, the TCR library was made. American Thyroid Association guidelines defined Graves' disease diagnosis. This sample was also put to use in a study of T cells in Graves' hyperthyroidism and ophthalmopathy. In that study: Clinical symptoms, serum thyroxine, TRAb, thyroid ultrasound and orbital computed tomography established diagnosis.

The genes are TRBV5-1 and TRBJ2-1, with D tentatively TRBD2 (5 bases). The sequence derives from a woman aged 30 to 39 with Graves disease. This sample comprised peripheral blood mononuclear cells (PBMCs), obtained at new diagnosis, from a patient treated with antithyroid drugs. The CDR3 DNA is TGCGCCAGCAGCTTGGCCGGAGGAGTTTCCCTTGGTGAGCAGTTCTTC. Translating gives CASSLAGGVSLGEQFF.